A selection of T cell receptor beta chains follows, all from one sample in a study of cytomegalovirus exposure and HLA in healthy donors. Assay used: immunoSEQ multiplex PCR; TCRdb lists only in-frame clones, some missing. In the table there are 150,000 or so clones, approximately 86% of which are singletons. Sequencing input: PBMCs. The source of these receptors is a human donor in good health. Both conserved end residues are part of each CDR3. A D gene is named only where the DNA matches it firmly. A row's size may be missing; if present it is once, few, many or a size class.

J gene: TRBJ1-2; clone size: .; D gene: .; V gene: TRBV28; CDR3 protein: CASSLFTPYGYTF; CDR3 DNA: TGTGCCAGCAGTTTATTTACACCCTATGGCTACACCTTC
J gene: TRBJ1-2; clone size: .; D gene: .; V gene: TRBV28; CDR3 protein: CASTTPAAGGGHYGYTF; CDR3 DNA: TGTGCCAGCACCACCCCTGCGGCGGGGGGGGGTCACTATGGCTACACCTTC
J gene: TRBJ2-2; clone size: .; D gene: .; V gene: TRBV11-2; CDR3 protein: CASRYRGVTTGELFF; CDR3 DNA: TGTGCCAGCAGATACCGGGGAGTTACCACCGGGGAGCTGTTTTTT
J gene: TRBJ2-1; clone size: .; D gene: .; V gene: TRBV6-5; CDR3 protein: CASSGAEVGGNEQFF; CDR3 DNA: TGTGCCAGCAGTGGGGCGGAGGTGGGGGGCAATGAGCAGTTCTTC
J gene: TRBJ2-7; clone size: .; D gene: TRBD1; V gene: TRBV28; CDR3 protein: CASSPKGQGYMYEQYF; CDR3 DNA: TGTGCCAGCAGCCCGAAGGGACAGGGGTATATGTACGAGCAGTACTTC
J gene: TRBJ2-1; clone size: .; D gene: TRBD2; V gene: TRBV19; CDR3 protein: CASPSRLAKLRTYNEQFF; CDR3 DNA: TGTGCCAGTCCAAGCCGACTAGCCAAACTACGAACCTACAATGAGCAGTTCTTC
J gene: TRBJ1-4; clone size: .; D gene: TRBD1; V gene: TRBV28; CDR3 protein: CASSSYLLTGGVNEKLFF; CDR3 DNA: TGTGCCAGCAGTTCTTACCTTTTGACAGGGGGTGTTAATGAAAAACTGTTTTTT
J gene: TRBJ2-1; clone size: .; D gene: .; V gene: TRBV7-3; CDR3 protein: CASSQTDNNEQFF; CDR3 DNA: TGTGCCAGCAGCCAAACAGACAACAATGAGCAGTTCTTC
J gene: TRBJ1-1; clone size: few; D gene: .; V gene: TRBV5-5; CDR3 protein: CASSLDRDTMNTEAFF; CDR3 DNA: TGTGCCAGCAGCTTGGACAGGGATACCATGAACACTGAAGCTTTCTTT
J gene: TRBJ2-3; clone size: once; D gene: .; V gene: TRBV18; CDR3 protein: CASSPAENTDTQYF; CDR3 DNA: TGTGCCAGCTCACCAGCGGAAAACACAGATACGCAGTATTTT
J gene: TRBJ2-4; clone size: .; D gene: .; V gene: TRBV27; CDR3 protein: CASSLSTGIAKNIQYF; CDR3 DNA: TGTGCCAGCAGTTTATCTACAGGGATAGCCAAAAACATTCAGTACTTC
J gene: TRBJ2-7; clone size: .; D gene: .; V gene: TRBV6-6; CDR3 protein: CASSYLAYEQYF; CDR3 DNA: TGTGCCAGCAGTTACCTCGCCTACGAGCAGTACTTC
J gene: TRBJ1-3; clone size: .; D gene: .; V gene: TRBV9; CDR3 protein: CASSAFRDSLSGNTIYF; CDR3 DNA: TGTGCCAGCAGCGCGTTCAGGGATTCGCTCTCTGGAAACACCATATATTTT
J gene: TRBJ1-2; clone size: few; D gene: .; V gene: TRBV30; CDR3 protein: CAWSGDNLTGYTF; CDR3 DNA: TGTGCCTGGAGTGGGGACAATCTTACGGGCTACACCTTC
J gene: TRBJ2-1; clone size: .; D gene: .; V gene: TRBV30; CDR3 protein: CAWTATHSSYNEQFF; CDR3 DNA: TGTGCCTGGACCGCCACTCACAGCTCCTACAATGAGCAGTTCTTC
J gene: TRBJ2-3; clone size: .; D gene: .; V gene: TRBV19; CDR3 protein: CASSILPADTQYF; CDR3 DNA: TGTGCCAGTAGTATTTTACCTGCGGATACGCAGTATTTT
J gene: TRBJ2-1; clone size: once; D gene: TRBD1; V gene: TRBV18; CDR3 protein: CASSLWDSRDEQFF; CDR3 DNA: TGTGCCAGCTCACTTTGGGACAGTAGAGATGAGCAGTTCTTC
J gene: TRBJ1-1; clone size: .; D gene: .; V gene: TRBV25-1; CDR3 protein: CASSEMIGGRLGTEAFF; CDR3 DNA: TGTGCCAGCAGTGAAATGATCGGGGGGCGCCTAGGCACTGAAGCTTTCTTT
J gene: TRBJ1-3; clone size: .; D gene: .; V gene: TRBV10-3; CDR3 protein: CAISERVGGTTSGNTIYF; CDR3 DNA: TGTGCCATCAGTGAAAGGGTAGGGGGAACTACCTCTGGAAACACCATATATTTT
J gene: TRBJ2-2; clone size: .; D gene: .; V gene: TRBV10-1; CDR3 protein: CASSSPPGELFF; CDR3 DNA: TGCGCCAGCAGTTCTCCTCCCGGGGAGCTGTTTTTT
J gene: TRBJ2-5; clone size: many; D gene: TRBD1; V gene: TRBV2; CDR3 protein: CASSPGQGKETQYF; CDR3 DNA: TGTGCCAGCAGCCCGGGACAGGGTAAAGAGACCCAGTACTTC
J gene: TRBJ1-4; clone size: .; D gene: .; V gene: TRBV6-1; CDR3 protein: CASSEFEGSTNEKLFF; CDR3 DNA: TGTGCCAGCAGTGAATTTGAGGGTTCAACTAATGAAAAACTGTTTTTT
J gene: TRBJ2-1; clone size: .; D gene: .; V gene: TRBV5-1; CDR3 protein: CASSWMVGSSYNEQFF; CDR3 DNA: TGCGCCAGCAGCTGGATGGTCGGGAGCTCCTACAATGAGCAGTTCTTC
J gene: TRBJ2-3; clone size: .; D gene: TRBD2; V gene: TRBV11-3; CDR3 protein: CASSPGTKDTQYF; CDR3 DNA: TGTGCCAGCAGCCCAGGGACTAAAGATACGCAGTATTTT
J gene: TRBJ2-1; clone size: .; D gene: TRBD1; V gene: TRBV7-7; CDR3 protein: CASSSLTGDSEQFF; CDR3 DNA: TGTGCCAGCAGCTCCCTAACAGGGGATAGTGAGCAGTTCTTC
J gene: TRBJ1-2; clone size: few; D gene: TRBD1; V gene: TRBV9; CDR3 protein: CASSPRQGQDYGYTF; CDR3 DNA: TGTGCCAGCAGCCCGAGACAGGGACAGGACTATGGCTACACCTTC
J gene: TRBJ1-2; clone size: .; D gene: .; V gene: TRBV6-5; CDR3 protein: CASSPLSTPGFGYTF; CDR3 DNA: TGTGCCAGCAGCCCCTTATCAACGCCTGGCTTTGGCTACACCTTC
J gene: TRBJ1-2; clone size: .; D gene: TRBD1; V gene: TRBV28; CDR3 protein: CASSGTGPKWGYTF; CDR3 DNA: TGTGCCAGCAGTGGGACAGGGCCGAAATGGGGCTACACCTTC
J gene: TRBJ1-2; clone size: .; D gene: TRBD1; V gene: TRBV20-1; CDR3 protein: CSVGTDPGYTF; CDR3 DNA: TGCAGTGTCGGGACAGACCCTGGCTACACCTTC
J gene: TRBJ1-1; clone size: few; D gene: TRBD1; V gene: TRBV4-1; CDR3 protein: CASSHSDRGINEAFF; CDR3 DNA: TGCGCCAGCAGCCACTCAGACAGGGGCATAAATGAAGCTTTCTTT
J gene: TRBJ2-5; clone size: .; D gene: TRBD2; V gene: TRBV7-2; CDR3 protein: CASSSIFSGGTYQETQYF; CDR3 DNA: TGTGCCAGCAGCTCCATATTCAGCGGGGGGACGTACCAAGAGACCCAGTACTTC
J gene: TRBJ2-6; clone size: .; D gene: .; V gene: TRBV4-1; CDR3 protein: CASSHMGLRSGANVLTF; CDR3 DNA: TGCGCCAGCAGCCATATGGGGCTCCGCTCTGGGGCCAACGTCCTGACTTTC
J gene: TRBJ1-5; clone size: .; D gene: .; V gene: TRBV7-2; CDR3 protein: CASSLEVNPRQPQHF; CDR3 DNA: TGTGCCAGCAGCTTAGAGGTCAATCCTAGGCAGCCCCAGCATTTT